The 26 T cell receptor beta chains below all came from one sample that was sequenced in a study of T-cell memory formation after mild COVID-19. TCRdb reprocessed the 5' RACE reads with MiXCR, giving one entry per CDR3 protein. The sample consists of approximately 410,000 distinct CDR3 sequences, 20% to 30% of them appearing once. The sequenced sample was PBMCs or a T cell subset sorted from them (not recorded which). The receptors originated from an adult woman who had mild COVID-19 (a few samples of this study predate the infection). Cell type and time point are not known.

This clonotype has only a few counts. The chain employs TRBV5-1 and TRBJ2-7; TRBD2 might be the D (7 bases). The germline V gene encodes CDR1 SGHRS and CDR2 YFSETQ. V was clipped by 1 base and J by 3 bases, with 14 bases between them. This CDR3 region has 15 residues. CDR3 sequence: CASSLWPGEGYEQYF. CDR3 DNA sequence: TGCGCCAGCAGCTTGTGGCCAGGGGAGGGCTACGAGCAGTACTTC.

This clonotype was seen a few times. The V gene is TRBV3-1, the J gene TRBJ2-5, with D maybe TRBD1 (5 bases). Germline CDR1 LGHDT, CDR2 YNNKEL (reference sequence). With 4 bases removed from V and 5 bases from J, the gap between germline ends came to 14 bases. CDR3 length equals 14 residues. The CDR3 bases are TGTGCCAGCAGCCTTCATGGACAAATGGAGACCCAGTACTTC. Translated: CASSLHGQMETQYF.

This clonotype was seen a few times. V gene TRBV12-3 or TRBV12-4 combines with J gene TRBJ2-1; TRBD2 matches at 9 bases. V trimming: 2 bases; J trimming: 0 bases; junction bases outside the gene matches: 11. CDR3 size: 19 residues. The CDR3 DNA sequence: TGTGCCAGCAGTTTAAGAGAGCGGGGGGCGTACCCCTCCTACAATGAGCAGTTCTTC. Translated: CASSLRERGAYPSYNEQFF.

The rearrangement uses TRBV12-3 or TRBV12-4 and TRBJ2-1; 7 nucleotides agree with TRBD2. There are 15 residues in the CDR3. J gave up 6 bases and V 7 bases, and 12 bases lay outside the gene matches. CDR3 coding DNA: TGTGCCAGCACCACCCTGGGGAGGGGTCTCAATGAGCAGTTCTTC. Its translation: CASTTLGRGLNEQFF.

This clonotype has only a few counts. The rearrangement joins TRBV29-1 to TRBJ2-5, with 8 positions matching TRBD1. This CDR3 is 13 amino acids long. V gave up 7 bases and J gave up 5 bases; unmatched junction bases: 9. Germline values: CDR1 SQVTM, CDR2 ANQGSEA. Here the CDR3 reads CSDRTGLVETQYF. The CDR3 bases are TGCAGCGACCGGACAGGGCTGGTGGAGACCCAGTACTTC.

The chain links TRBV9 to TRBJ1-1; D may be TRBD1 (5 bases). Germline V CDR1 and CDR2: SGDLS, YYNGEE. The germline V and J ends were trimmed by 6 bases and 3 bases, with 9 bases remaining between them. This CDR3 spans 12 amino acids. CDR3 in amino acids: CASNRGDTEAFF. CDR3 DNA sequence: TGTGCCAGCAACCGAGGGGACACTGAAGCTTTCTTT.

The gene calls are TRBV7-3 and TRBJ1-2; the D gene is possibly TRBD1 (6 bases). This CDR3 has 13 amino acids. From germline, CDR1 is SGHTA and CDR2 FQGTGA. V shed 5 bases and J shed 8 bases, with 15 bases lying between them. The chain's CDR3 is CASSPGGPTGYTF. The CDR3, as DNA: TGTGCCAGCAGCCCCGGGGGCCCGACGGGCTACACCTTC.

The CDR3 nucleotides are TGTGCCAGTACTCACTTGAACACTGAAGCTTTCTTT. It translates to CASTHLNTEAFF. The chain combines TRBV19 with TRBJ1-1; D unresolved. CDR3 size: 12 residues. Germline CDR1 and CDR2: LNHDA and SQIVND (reference sequence). Trimming pared 7 bases from V and 0 bases from J, leaving 6 bases between.

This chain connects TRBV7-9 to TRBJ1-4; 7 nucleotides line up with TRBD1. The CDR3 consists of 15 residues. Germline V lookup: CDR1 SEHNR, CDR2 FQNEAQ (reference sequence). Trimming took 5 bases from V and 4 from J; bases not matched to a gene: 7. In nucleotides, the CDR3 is TGTGCCAGCAGCGTCGGGGGACAGTATAATGAAAAACTGTTTTTT. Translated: CASSVGGQYNEKLFF. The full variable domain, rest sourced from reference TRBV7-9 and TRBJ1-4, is DTGVSQNPRHKITKRGQNVTFRCDPISEHNRLYWYRQTLGQGPEFLTYFQNEAQLEKSRLLSDRFSAERPKGSFSTLEIQRTEQGDSAMYLCASSVGGQYNEKLFFGSGTQLSVL.

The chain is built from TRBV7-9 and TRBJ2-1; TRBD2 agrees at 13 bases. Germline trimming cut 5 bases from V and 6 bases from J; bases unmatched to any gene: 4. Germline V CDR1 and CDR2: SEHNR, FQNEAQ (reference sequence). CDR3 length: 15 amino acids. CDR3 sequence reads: CASSRLAGGFNEQFF. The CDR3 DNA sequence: TGTGCCAGCAGCAGACTAGCGGGGGGTTTCAATGAGCAGTTCTTC.

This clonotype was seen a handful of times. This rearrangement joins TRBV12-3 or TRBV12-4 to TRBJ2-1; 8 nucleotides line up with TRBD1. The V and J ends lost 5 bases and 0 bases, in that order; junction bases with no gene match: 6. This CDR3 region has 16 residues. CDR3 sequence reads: CASSPGQVYSYNEQFF. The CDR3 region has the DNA TGTGCCAGCAGTCCGGGACAGGTTTACTCCTACAATGAGCAGTTCTTC.

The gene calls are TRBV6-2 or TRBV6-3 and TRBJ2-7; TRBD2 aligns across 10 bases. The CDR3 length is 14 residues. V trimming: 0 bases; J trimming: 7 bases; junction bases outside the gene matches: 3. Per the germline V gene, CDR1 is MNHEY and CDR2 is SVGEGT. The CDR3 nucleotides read TGTGCCAGCAGTTACTCGGCTAGCGGGAGAGAGCAGTACTTC. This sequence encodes CASSYSASGREQYF.

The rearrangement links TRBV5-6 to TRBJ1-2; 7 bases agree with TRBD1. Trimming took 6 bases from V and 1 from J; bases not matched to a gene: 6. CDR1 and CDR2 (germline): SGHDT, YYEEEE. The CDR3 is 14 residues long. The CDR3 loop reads CASTRTGDNYGYTF. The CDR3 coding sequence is TGTGCCAGCACCCGGACAGGAGATAACTATGGCTACACCTTC.

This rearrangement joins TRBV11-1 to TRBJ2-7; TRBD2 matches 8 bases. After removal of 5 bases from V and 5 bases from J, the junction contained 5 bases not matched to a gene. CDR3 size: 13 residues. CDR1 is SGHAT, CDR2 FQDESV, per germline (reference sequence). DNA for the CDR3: TGTGCCAGCAGCCCCCGGGGGGGCAACGAGCAGTACTTC. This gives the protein CASSPRGGNEQYF.

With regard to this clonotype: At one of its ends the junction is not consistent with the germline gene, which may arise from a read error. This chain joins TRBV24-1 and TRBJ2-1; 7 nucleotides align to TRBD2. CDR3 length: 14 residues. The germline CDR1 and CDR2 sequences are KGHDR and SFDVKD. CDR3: CASSSAGARNEQFF. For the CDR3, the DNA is TGTGCCAGCAGTTCTGCGGGAGCCCGCAATGAGCAGTTCTTC.

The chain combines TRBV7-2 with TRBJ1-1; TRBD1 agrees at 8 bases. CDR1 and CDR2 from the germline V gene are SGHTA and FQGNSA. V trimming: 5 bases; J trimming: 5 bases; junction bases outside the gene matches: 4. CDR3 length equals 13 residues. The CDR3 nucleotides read TGTGCCAGCAGCAGGGACAGGTGGACTGAAGCTTTCTTT. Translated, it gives CASSRDRWTEAFF.

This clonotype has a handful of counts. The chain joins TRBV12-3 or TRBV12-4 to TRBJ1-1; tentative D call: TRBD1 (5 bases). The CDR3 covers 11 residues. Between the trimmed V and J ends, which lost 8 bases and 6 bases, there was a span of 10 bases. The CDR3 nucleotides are TGTGCCAGCCTCAGGGCGGCTGAAGCTTTCTTT. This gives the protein CASLRAAEAFF.

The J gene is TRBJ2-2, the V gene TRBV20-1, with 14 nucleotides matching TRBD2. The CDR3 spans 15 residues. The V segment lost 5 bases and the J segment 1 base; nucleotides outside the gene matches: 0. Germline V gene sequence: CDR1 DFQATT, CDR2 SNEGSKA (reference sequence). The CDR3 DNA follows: TGCAGTGCTGGACTAGCGGGAGGGAACACCGGGGAGCTGTTTTTT. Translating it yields CSAGLAGGNTGELFF.

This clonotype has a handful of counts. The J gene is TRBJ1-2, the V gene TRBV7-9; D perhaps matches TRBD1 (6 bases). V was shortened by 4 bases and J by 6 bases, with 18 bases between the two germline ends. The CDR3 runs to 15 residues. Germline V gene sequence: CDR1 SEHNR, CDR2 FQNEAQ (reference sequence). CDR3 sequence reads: CASSSTGQSPDGYTF. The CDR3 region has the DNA TGTGCCAGCAGCTCTACTGGACAGAGCCCGGATGGCTACACCTTC.

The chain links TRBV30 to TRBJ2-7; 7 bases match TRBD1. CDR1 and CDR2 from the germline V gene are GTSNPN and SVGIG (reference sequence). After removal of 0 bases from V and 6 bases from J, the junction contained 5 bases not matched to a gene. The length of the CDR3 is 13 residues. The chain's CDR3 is CAWSVPHRGEQYF. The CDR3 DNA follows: TGTGCCTGGAGTGTCCCTCACAGGGGCGAGCAGTACTTC.

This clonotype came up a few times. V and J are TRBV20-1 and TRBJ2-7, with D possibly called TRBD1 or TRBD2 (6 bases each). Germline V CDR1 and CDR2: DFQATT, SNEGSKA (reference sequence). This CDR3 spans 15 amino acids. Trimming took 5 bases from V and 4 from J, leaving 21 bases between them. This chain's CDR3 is CSAEGGSGTPYEQYF. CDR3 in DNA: TGCAGTGCTGAAGGGGGTAGCGGAACCCCTTACGAGCAGTACTTC.

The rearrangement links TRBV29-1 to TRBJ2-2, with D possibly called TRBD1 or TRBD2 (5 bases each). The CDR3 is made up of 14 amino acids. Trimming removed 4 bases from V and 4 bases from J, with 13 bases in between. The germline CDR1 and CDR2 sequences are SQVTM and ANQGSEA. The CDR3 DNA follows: TGCAGCGTTGGGGACCACCGATTCACCGGGGAGCTGTTTTTT. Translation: CSVGDHRFTGELFF.

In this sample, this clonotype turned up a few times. The CDR3 is CASSLTSPNEQFF. CDR3 nucleotide sequence: TGTGCCAGCAGCCTGACTAGCCCCAATGAGCAGTTCTTC. This chain uses TRBV7-2 with TRBJ2-1, with TRBD2 matching over 7 bases. CDR3 length: 13 amino acids. V dropped 5 bases and J dropped 6; count of bases not matched to a gene: 4. Per germline, CDR1 SGHTA and CDR2 FQGNSA. Based on the CDR3 plus reference TRBV7-2 and TRBJ2-1, the full variable domain is GAGVSQSPSNKVTEKGKDVELRCDPISGHTALYWYRQSLGQGLEFLIYFQGNSAPDKSGLPSDRFSAERTGGSVSTLTIQRTQQEDSAVYLCASSLTSPNEQFFGPGTRLTVL.

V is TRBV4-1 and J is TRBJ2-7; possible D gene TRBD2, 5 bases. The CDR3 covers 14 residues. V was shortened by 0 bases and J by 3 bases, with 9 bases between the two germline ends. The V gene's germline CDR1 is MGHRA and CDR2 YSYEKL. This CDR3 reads CASSQEVSGYEQYF. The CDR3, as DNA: TGCGCCAGCAGCCAAGAAGTCAGCGGCTACGAGCAGTACTTC.

CDR3 in DNA: TGTGCCAGCAGTTTGAGGTTGGGACTAGCGGGAGGGAAATACAATGAGCAGTTCTTC. Amino acids: CASSLRLGLAGGKYNEQFF. The J gene is TRBJ2-1, the V gene TRBV12-3 or TRBV12-4; 16 bases align to TRBD2. The CDR3 loop spans 19 amino acids. V gave up 3 bases and J gave up 4 bases; unmatched junction bases: 9.

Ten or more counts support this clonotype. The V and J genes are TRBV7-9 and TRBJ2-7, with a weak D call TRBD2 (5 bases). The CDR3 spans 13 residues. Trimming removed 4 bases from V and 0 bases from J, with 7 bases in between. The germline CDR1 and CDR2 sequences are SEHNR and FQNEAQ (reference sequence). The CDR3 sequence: CASSSRDSYEQYF. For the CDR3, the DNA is TGTGCCAGCAGCTCCCGGGACTCCTACGAGCAGTACTTC.